Listed here are 31 T cell receptor beta chains from one sample, sequenced in a study of T cell changes during pregnancy in multiple sclerosis. TCRdb's copy holds only in-frame clones and misses some; the assay was immunoSEQ multiplex PCR. This sample has about 86,000 clones, with around 93% found just once. Sequencing was performed on peripheral blood, taken in the first trimester of pregnancy. These receptors were collected from a female donor in good health, enrolled as a control in a pregnancy study.

V is TRBV30 and J is TRBJ1-6, with TRBD1 matching 9 bases. The V gene end was trimmed by 3 bases and the J gene end by 9 bases; junction bases not matched to a gene: 9. Germline CDR1 GTSNPN, CDR2 SVGIG (reference sequence). This CDR3 spans 15 amino acids. Here the CDR3 reads CAWRARTGALSPLHF. The CDR3 bases are TGTGCCTGGAGAGCCCGGACAGGGGCTCTTTCACCCCTCCACTTT.

The V call is TRBV7-2, the J call TRBJ1-1; maybe TRBD1 (5 bases). CDR1 and CDR2 from the germline V gene are SGHTA and FQGNSA. CDR3 size: 15 residues. The ends were cut back, 1 base at V and 6 bases at J, with 15 bases in the middle. The CDR3 coding sequence is TGTGCCAGCAGCTTAGTACGGGGGGACGTAGCTGAAGCTTTCTTT. Its translation is CASSLVRGDVAEAFF.

The chain couples TRBV7-8 to TRBJ1-1; the match to TRBD1 covers 7 bases. Losses at the gene ends were 7 bases for V and 5 bases for J; bases not matched to a gene: 10. The CDR3 covers 14 residues. CDR1 is SGHVS, CDR2 FQNEAQ, per germline. For the CDR3, the DNA is TGTGCCAGCACCCGACAGGGCTTTGATACTGAAGCTTTCTTT. Encoded protein: CASTRQGFDTEAFF.

The gene calls are TRBV28 and TRBJ2-1; 7 bases align to TRBD2. The germline CDR1 and CDR2 sequences are MDHEN and SYDVKM. CDR3 length: 15 amino acids. The junction had 9 bases not matched to a gene; V was cut back by 2 bases and J by 8 bases. CDR3 in DNA: TGTGCCAGCAGTTTAAGTAGCGGGCGGGTCCATGAGCAGTTCTTC. This encodes CASSLSSGRVHEQFF.

This chain connects TRBV5-4 to TRBJ2-2, with 9 bases that match TRBD1. CDR3 length: 15 residues. V lost 4 bases, J lost 7 bases, and 8 bases stayed unmatched. CDR1 is SGHNT and CDR2 is YYREEE in the germline V gene (reference sequence). This chain's CDR3 is CASSARQGVGGELFF. The CDR3 DNA sequence: TGTGCCAGCAGCGCCCGACAGGGGGTAGGCGGGGAGCTGTTTTTT.

This chain uses TRBV2 with TRBJ2-2, with 11 bases aligning to TRBD1. Germline V gene data show CDR1 as SNHLY and CDR2 as FYNNEI. CDR3 length: 14 amino acids. Trimming cost V 6 bases and J 7 bases; bases outside gene matches: 4. The CDR3 nucleotides are TGTGCCAGCAGGGACAGGGGGCTAGTCGGGGAGCTGTTTTTT. This encodes CASRDRGLVGELFF.

The rearrangement joins TRBV4-3 to TRBJ1-2; D is uncertain. V lost 4 bases to trimming and J lost 8 bases, with 17 bases between them. The CDR3 is 14 residues long. Germline CDR1 is LGHNA and CDR2 is YSLEER. The CDR3 DNA reads as TGCGCCAGCAGCCGAGCGGGGTCGGGCGGAGGCTACACCTTC. Its translation: CASSRAGSGGGYTF.

The V gene is TRBV6-1, the J gene TRBJ2-2; D might be TRBD1 (7 bases). Germline CDR1 MNHNS, CDR2 SASEGT. The ends were cut back, 3 bases at V and 3 bases at J, with 8 bases in the middle. The CDR3 is 14 amino acids. The CDR3 coding sequence is TGTGCCAGCAGTGACAGGGGGGACACCGGGGAGCTGTTTTTT. Translated: CASSDRGDTGELFF.

The chain recombines TRBV5-6 with TRBJ1-1, with D uncertain. Trimming pared 1 base from V and 1 base from J, leaving 11 bases between. The germline gives CDR1 SGHDT, CDR2 YYEEEE. The CDR3 spans 15 residues. Here the CDR3 reads CASSLNWRKNTEAFF. Written as DNA, the CDR3 is TGTGCCAGCAGCTTGAATTGGCGGAAGAACACTGAAGCTTTCTTT.

The CDR3 bases are TGTGCCAGCAGCCAAAAGACAGGGGTTCGTTCACCCCTCCACTTT. Amino acid sequence: CASSQKTGVRSPLHF. The chain joins TRBV4-2 to TRBJ1-6, with 8 bases lining up with TRBD1. The CDR3 runs to 15 residues. V gave up 2 bases and J gave up 9 bases; unmatched junction bases: 6. CDR1 LGHNA and CDR2 YNFKEQ come from the germline V gene.

This chain links TRBV11-2 with TRBJ1-3; tentatively, D is TRBD1 (5 bases). The CDR3 covers 14 residues. Germline-derived CDR1 and CDR2 are SGHAT and FQNNGV. V lost 2 bases and J lost 3, with 8 bases in between. The CDR3 DNA is TGTGCCAGCAGCTTACGACAGAATGGAAACACCATATATTTT. Translated, it gives CASSLRQNGNTIYF.

This rearrangement joins TRBV4-2 to TRBJ2-1; 11 nucleotides match TRBD2. This CDR3 has 15 amino acids. CDR1 and CDR2 (germline): LGHNA, YNFKEQ. The V and J ends lost 4 bases and 3 bases, in that order; junction bases with no gene match: 2. CDR3 in amino acids: CASSPGTSGYNEQFF. The CDR3 coding sequence is TGTGCCAGCAGCCCCGGGACTAGCGGCTACAATGAGCAGTTCTTC.

The chain employs TRBV5-6 and TRBJ1-1; D ambiguous. The germline V gene encodes CDR1 SGHDT and CDR2 YYEEEE. V was trimmed by 4 bases and J by 1 base, leaving 11 bases between them. The CDR3 spans 14 residues. CDR3 nucleotides: TGTGCCAGCAGCGCAACCCCAGGGAACACTGAAGCTTTCTTT. The encoded protein is CASSATPGNTEAFF.

The chain is built from TRBV4-3 and TRBJ2-5; 9 bases align to TRBD1. CDR1 LGHNA and CDR2 YSLEER come from the germline V gene. The V gene end was trimmed by 2 bases and the J gene end by 4 bases; junction bases not matched to a gene: 11. This CDR3 comprises 17 residues. In DNA, the CDR3 is TGCGCCAGCAGCCAAACAACCGGGACAGGGTCGAGAGAGACCCAGTACTTC. It is translated as CASSQTTGTGSRETQYF.

The rearrangement links TRBV6-6 to TRBJ1-2; 7 positions match TRBD1. CDR1 and CDR2 from the germline V gene are MNHNY and SVGAGI (reference sequence). The ends lost 8 bases at V and 6 bases at J; junction bases unmatched: 15. The CDR3 extends over 15 amino acids. CDR3 amino acids: CASSKGAGDENGYTF. CDR3 DNA: TGTGCCAGCTCAAAGGGGGCAGGGGATGAGAATGGCTACACCTTC.

This chain's CDR3 is CASSLGGFSYNEQFF. The CDR3 nucleotides are TGTGCCAGCAGCTTGGGGGGCTTCTCCTACAATGAGCAGTTCTTC. The J gene is TRBJ2-1, the V gene TRBV5-8, with TRBD1 as a possible D gene (5 bases). CDR3 size: 15 residues. From germline, CDR1 is SGHTS and CDR2 YDEGEE. Trimming left V 0 bases short and J 0 bases short, with 7 bases between.

The rearrangement links TRBV30 to TRBJ2-7; TRBD1 aligns across 7 bases. This CDR3 is 17 amino acids long. V was clipped by 0 bases and J by 0 bases; unmatched bases: 11. Germline loops: CDR1 GTSNPN, CDR2 SVGIG (reference sequence). Here the CDR3 reads CAWSVRHWDSLSYEQYF. In nucleotides, the CDR3 is TGTGCCTGGAGTGTCCGTCACTGGGACAGTCTCTCCTACGAGCAGTACTTC.

The chain links TRBV7-9 to TRBJ2-1; D ambiguous. The CDR3 extends over 13 amino acids. Trimming stripped 3 bases from V and 4 bases from J, with 7 bases between. CDR1 is SEHNR and CDR2 is FQNEAQ in the germline V gene (reference sequence). The CDR3 region is CASSLRQYNEQFF. The CDR3 bases are TGTGCCAGCAGCTTGAGACAATACAATGAGCAGTTCTTC.

The J gene is TRBJ1-6, the V gene TRBV9; no definite D call. This CDR3 comprises 15 residues. Germline loops: CDR1 SGDLS, CDR2 YYNGEE. V dropped 3 bases and J dropped 9 bases, with 16 bases sitting between them. This CDR3 reads CASSGSGGPRSPLHF. CDR3 DNA: TGTGCCAGCAGCGGGAGTGGAGGACCGCGTTCACCCCTCCACTTT.

V is TRBV27 and J is TRBJ1-5; 8 bases fit TRBD1. The germline CDR1 and CDR2 sequences are MNHEY and SMNVEV (reference sequence). The length of the CDR3 is 13 residues. The trim removed 8 bases at V and 3 bases at J, leaving 3 bases unmatched. The CDR3 bases are TGTGCCAGCCGGGACAGGCCCAATCAGCCCCAGCATTTT. Protein product: CASRDRPNQPQHF.

CDR3 DNA: TGCGCCAGCAGCTTGGGGACAGGGGGAGGCGAGCAGTACTTC. It encodes CASSLGTGGGEQYF. The J gene is TRBJ2-7, the V gene TRBV5-1; 10 bases line up with TRBD1. The CDR3 extends over 14 amino acids. V trimming: 0 bases; J trimming: 6 bases; junction bases outside the gene matches: 3. Germline V gives CDR1 SGHRS, CDR2 YFSETQ.

V usage is TRBV6-5 and J usage is TRBJ1-1; 10 nucleotides agree with TRBD1. V lost 5 bases and J lost 5; bases outside the gene matches: 5. CDR1 and CDR2 (germline): MNHEY, SVGAGI. The CDR3 length is 14 residues. CDR3 DNA: TGTGCCAGCAGTCCTCCGGGACAGGGGACTGAAGCTTTCTTT. Protein product: CASSPPGQGTEAFF.

This sequence joins TRBV4-3 and TRBJ1-1, with a weak D call TRBD1 (6 bases). From germline, CDR1 is LGHNA and CDR2 YSLEER. With 3 bases removed from V and 0 bases from J, the gap between germline ends came to 8 bases. The CDR3 spans 14 residues. CDR3 region: CASSQDSLNTEAFF. The CDR3 nucleotides read TGCGCCAGCAGCCAGGACAGCCTGAACACTGAAGCTTTCTTT.

J is TRBJ1-2 and V is TRBV6-5; tentatively, D is TRBD1 (6 bases). The CDR3 contains 13 residues. Per germline, CDR1 MNHEY and CDR2 SVGAGI. V dropped 8 bases and J dropped 0 bases, with 10 bases sitting between them. As DNA, the CDR3 is TGTGCCAGCGGACAGAAAACTAACTATGGCTACACCTTC. This gives the protein CASGQKTNYGYTF.

The rearrangement joins TRBV19 to TRBJ1-1; D might be TRBD1 (5 bases). The CDR3 runs to 13 residues. The V gene lost 11 bases and the J gene lost 4 bases, with 17 bases spanning the gap. Germline values: CDR1 LNHDA, CDR2 SQIVND (reference sequence). The CDR3 reads CASLRGKSTEAFF. The DNA for the CDR3 is TGTGCCTCCCTAAGGGGAAAAAGCACTGAAGCTTTCTTT.

The CDR3 sequence: CASLGGTADTQYF. The CDR3 coding sequence is TGTGCCAGCTTGGGCGGGACTGCGGATACGCAGTATTTT. The chain uses TRBV18 and TRBJ2-3, with D possibly matching TRBD2 (6 bases). The V and J ends lost 7 bases and 6 bases respectively, with 14 bases between them. This CDR3 spans 13 amino acids. Germline CDR1 reads KGHSH; CDR2 reads LQKENI.

This chain links TRBV4-1 with TRBJ1-5; no definite D call. The CDR3 is 13 amino acids. CDR1 and CDR2 (germline): MGHRA, YSYEKL. Trimming cost V 1 base and J 7 bases, with 8 bases left between them. DNA of the CDR3: TGCGCCAGCAGCCAAGCCCCGTCCCAGCCCCAGCATTTT. Translated, it gives CASSQAPSQPQHF.

The chain has TRBV7-3 and TRBJ2-4; a possible D gene is TRBD2 (5 bases). The V and J ends lost 5 bases and 5 bases respectively, with 10 bases between them. Germline V gives CDR1 SGHTA, CDR2 FQGTGA. CDR3 size: 13 residues. The CDR3 sequence is CASSPGGQNIQYF. The DNA for the CDR3 is TGTGCCAGCAGCCCCGGAGGTCAAAACATTCAGTACTTC.

This rearrangement joins TRBV9 to TRBJ2-1; 7 bases match TRBD1. Per the germline V gene, CDR1 is SGDLS and CDR2 is YYNGEE. The J segment lost 4 bases and the V segment lost 3 bases, leaving 10 bases of the junction unmatched. The CDR3 sequence is 16 residues long. The DNA of the CDR3 is TGTGCCAGCAGCGGACAGGGACAGAGGGGGTACAATGAGCAGTTCTTC. Translating it yields CASSGQGQRGYNEQFF.

The chain recombines TRBV28 with TRBJ2-5, with TRBD2 matching over 7 bases. There are 12 residues in the CDR3. V lost 6 bases, J lost 3 bases, and 1 base stayed unmatched. Per germline, CDR1 MDHEN and CDR2 SYDVKM. This chain's CDR3 is CASRAGKETQYF. The CDR3 DNA is TGTGCCAGCAGAGCGGGGAAAGAGACCCAGTACTTC.

This rearrangement joins TRBV7-8 to TRBJ2-4; TRBD2 aligns across 9 bases. Looked up from germline, CDR1 is SGHVS and CDR2 is FQNEAQ. With V trimmed by 5 bases and J by 4 bases, 6 bases remained unmatched. This CDR3 has 15 amino acids. CDR3 loop: CASSPRTSEKNIQYF. The CDR3 DNA follows: TGTGCCAGCAGCCCCCGGACTAGCGAGAAAAACATTCAGTACTTC.